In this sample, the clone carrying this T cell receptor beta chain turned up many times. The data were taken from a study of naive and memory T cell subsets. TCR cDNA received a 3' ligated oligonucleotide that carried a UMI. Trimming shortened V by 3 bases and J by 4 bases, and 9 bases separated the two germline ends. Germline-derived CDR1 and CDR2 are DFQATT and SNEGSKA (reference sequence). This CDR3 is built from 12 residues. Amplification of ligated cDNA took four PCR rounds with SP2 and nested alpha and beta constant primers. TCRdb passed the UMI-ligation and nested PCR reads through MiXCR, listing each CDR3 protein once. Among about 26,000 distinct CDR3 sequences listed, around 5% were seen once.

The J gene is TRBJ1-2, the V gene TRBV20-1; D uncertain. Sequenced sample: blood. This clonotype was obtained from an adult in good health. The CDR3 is CSASVGRYGYTF. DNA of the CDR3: TGCAGTGCTAGCGTAGGTCGCTATGGCTACACCTTC.